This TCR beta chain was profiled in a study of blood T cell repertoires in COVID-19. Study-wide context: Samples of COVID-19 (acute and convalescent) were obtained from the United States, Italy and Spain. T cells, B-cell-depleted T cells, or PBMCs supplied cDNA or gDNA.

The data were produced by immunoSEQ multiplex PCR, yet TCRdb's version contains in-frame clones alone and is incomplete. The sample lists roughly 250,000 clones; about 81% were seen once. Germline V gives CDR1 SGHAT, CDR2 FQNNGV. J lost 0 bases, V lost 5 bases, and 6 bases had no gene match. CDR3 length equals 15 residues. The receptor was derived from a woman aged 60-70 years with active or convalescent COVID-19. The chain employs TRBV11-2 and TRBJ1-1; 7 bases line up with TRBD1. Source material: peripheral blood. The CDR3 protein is CASSQGVSMNTEAFF. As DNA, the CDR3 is TGTGCCAGCAGCCAGGGGGTCTCAATGAACACTGAAGCTTTCTTT.